This entry lists 21 T cell receptor beta chains sequenced from one sample in a study of T cell repertoires in cytomegalovirus infection. TCRdb reprocessed the reads with MiXCR, giving one entry per CDR3 protein. This repertoire shows around 210,000 distinct CDR3 sequences, approximately 7% found once; its top ten account for under 7.5%. The sequenced material came from PBMCs. The receptors stem from a human donor in good health (CMV status not recorded). Some clones in this sample may be carry-over from other donors' samples.

This clonotype was counted at least ten times. This rearrangement joins TRBV20-1 to TRBJ1-2, with 7 bases that match TRBD1. Germline-derived CDR1 and CDR2 are DFQATT and SNEGSKA (reference sequence). J was trimmed by 8 bases and V by 1 base; bases with no gene match: 4. The CDR3 extends over 12 amino acids. The CDR3 sequence: CSARGQGPGYTF. The CDR3 DNA sequence: TGCAGTGCTAGAGGACAGGGACCCGGCTACACCTTC.

A single count supports this clonotype. This clone may be a read error of a much larger clone one base away. The chain combines TRBV3-1 with TRBJ1-1; D is uncertain. Germline V gene lookup returns CDR1 LGHDT and CDR2 YNNKEL (reference sequence). This CDR3 region has 15 residues. CDR3 sequence reads: CTSSQDWHSNTEAFF. The CDR3 region has the DNA TGTACCAGCAGCCAAGACTGGCACTCGAACACTGAAGCTTTCTTT.

The chain combines TRBV5-6 with TRBJ2-7; 13 nucleotides align to TRBD2. Losses at the gene ends were 4 bases for V and 2 bases for J; bases not matched to a gene: 9. The CDR3 contains 17 residues. Germline V gives CDR1 SGHDT, CDR2 YYEEEE. CDR3 nucleotides: TGTGCCAGCAGCCGGGGACGACTAGCGGGGGGAACCTACGAGCAGTACTTC. Translation gives CASSRGRLAGGTYEQYF. Together with reference TRBV5-6 and TRBJ2-7, the CDR3 gives the full variable domain: DAGVTQSPTHLIKTRGQQVTLRCSPKSGHDTVSWYQQALGQGPQFIFQYYEEEERQRGNFPDRFSGHQFPNYSSELNVNALLLGDSALYLCASSRGRLAGGTYEQYFGPGTRLTVT.

This clonotype was found many times. J is TRBJ1-1 and V is TRBV25-1, with D tentatively TRBD1 (6 bases). This CDR3 comprises 13 residues. Trimming shortened V by 4 bases and J by 7 bases, and 13 bases separated the two germline ends. The germline CDR1 and CDR2 sequences are MGHDK and SYGVNS. Written as DNA, the CDR3 is TGTGCCAGCAGTGTCGGGCCAGGGGATGAAGCTTTCTTT. Protein sequence: CASSVGPGDEAFF.

This clonotype was counted ten times or more. The chain joins TRBV7-2 to TRBJ1-3, with D hard to call. Germline CDR1 is SGHTA and CDR2 is FQGNSA. Trimming pared 3 bases from V and 0 bases from J, leaving 9 bases between. There are 15 residues in the CDR3. This CDR3 reads CASSFGPASGNTIYF. The CDR3 DNA follows: TGTGCCAGCAGCTTTGGGCCGGCCTCTGGAAACACCATATATTTT. Filled out from reference TRBV7-2 and TRBJ1-3, the complete variable domain reads GAGVSQSPSNKVTEKGKDVELRCDPISGHTALYWYRQSLGQGLEFLIYFQGNSAPDKSGLPSDRFSAERTGGSVSTLTIQRTQQEDSAVYLCASSFGPASGNTIYFGEGSWLTVV.

This sequence joins TRBV20-1 and TRBJ2-1; the match to TRBD1 covers 8 bases. Trimming at V came to 5 bases and at J to 6 bases, leaving 3 bases not matched to a gene. Germline V gene sequence: CDR1 DFQATT, CDR2 SNEGSKA (reference sequence). The CDR3 covers 12 residues. The CDR3 DNA follows: TGCAGTGCTGAGGGACAGGTCAATGAGCAGTTCTTC. Residues: CSAEGQVNEQFF.

V usage is TRBV18 and J usage is TRBJ2-1; 7 bases agree with TRBD1. V was pared by 3 bases and J by 14 bases, with 16 bases of the junction left unmatched. The germline V gene encodes CDR1 KGHSH and CDR2 LQKENI. CDR3 length: 15 residues. The CDR3 loop is CASSPASTGKDKEFF. In nucleotides, the CDR3 is TGTGCCAGCTCACCCGCGTCGACAGGGAAGGACAAGGAGTTCTTC. Full variable domain (remainder filled in from reference TRBV18 and TRBJ2-1): NAGVMQNPRHLVRRRGQEARLRCSPMKGHSHVYWYRQLPEEGLKFMVYLQKENIIDESGMPKERFSAEFPKEGPSILRIQQVVRGDSAAYFCASSPASTGKDKEFFGPGTRLTVL.

This clonotype occurred many times. J is TRBJ1-4 and V is TRBV7-8, with 7 bases matching TRBD1. V lost 5 bases, J lost 0 bases, and 3 bases stayed unmatched. The germline CDR1 and CDR2 sequences are SGHVS and FQNEAQ. The CDR3 covers 15 residues. CDR3 bases: TGTGCCAGCAGCCTCGACAGGGCAACTAATGAAAAACTGTTTTTT. Translating it yields CASSLDRATNEKLFF.

This clonotype was observed many times. The chain carries TRBV18 and TRBJ2-2; no firm D call. V was trimmed by 1 base and J by 5 bases, leaving 8 bases between them. Germline lookup yields CDR1 KGHSH and CDR2 LQKENI. This CDR3 has 14 residues. The CDR3 loop is CASSPLYQTGELFF. For the CDR3, the DNA is TGTGCCAGCTCACCACTTTACCAAACCGGGGAGCTGTTTTTT.

The sample holds many counts of this clonotype. This chain connects TRBV7-9 to TRBJ1-4; TRBD1 matches 8 bases. The length of the CDR3 is 15 residues. The germline CDR1 and CDR2 sequences are SEHNR and FQNEAQ (reference sequence). J lost 5 bases, V lost 4 bases, and 6 bases had no gene match. Here the CDR3 reads CASSSGQGENEKLFF. In nucleotides, the CDR3 is TGTGCCAGCAGCTCCGGACAGGGAGAGAATGAAAAACTGTTTTTT.

The chain uses TRBV20-1 and TRBJ1-5; possible D gene TRBD1, 6 bases. V was pared by 5 bases and J by 3 bases, with 14 bases between. This CDR3 spans 14 amino acids. CDR1 and CDR2 (germline): DFQATT, SNEGSKA (reference sequence). CDR3 DNA sequence: TGCAGTGCTCTAAAGGGGGGTGACAATCAGCCCCAGCATTTT. It is translated as CSALKGGDNQPQHF.

This clonotype was counted ten times or more. This chain joins TRBV29-1 and TRBJ1-2; TRBD1 matches at 7 bases. Per germline, CDR1 SQVTM and CDR2 ANQGSEA. CDR3 length: 11 residues. The ends lost 5 bases at V and 8 bases at J; junction bases unmatched: 5. The CDR3 sequence is CSVTGVRGYTF. For the CDR3, the DNA is TGCAGCGTTACAGGGGTAAGGGGCTACACCTTC.

This clonotype occurred many times. The chain carries TRBV7-6 and TRBJ1-1, with 11 bases fitting TRBD1. The CDR3 loop spans 18 amino acids. The J segment lost 0 bases and the V segment lost 1 base, leaving 7 bases of the junction unmatched. Per germline, CDR1 SGHVS and CDR2 FNYEAQ. CDR3: CASSLGRDRGVLNTEAFF. Here the CDR3 DNA reads TGTGCCAGCAGCTTAGGAAGGGACAGGGGGGTATTGAACACTGAAGCTTTCTTT.

This clonotype was seen repeatedly, ten times or more. J is TRBJ1-5 and V is TRBV7-2, with D perhaps matching TRBD1 (6 bases). V lost 8 bases, J lost 10 bases, and 15 bases lay in between. Germline V gives CDR1 SGHTA, CDR2 FQGNSA. This CDR3 is built from 12 residues. CDR3 DNA: TGTGCCAGCGCTAGGGGGGGCCCACCCCAGCATTTT. This translates into CASARGGPPQHF. Complete variable domain (other parts from reference TRBV7-2 and TRBJ1-5): GAGVSQSPSNKVTEKGKDVELRCDPISGHTALYWYRQSLGQGLEFLIYFQGNSAPDKSGLPSDRFSAERTGGSVSTLTIQRTQQEDSAVYLCASARGGPPQHFGDGTRLSIL.

This clonotype was counted many times. The chain is built from TRBV6-6 and TRBJ1-1; 8 positions agree with TRBD1. The length of the CDR3 is 16 residues. Per the germline V gene, CDR1 is MNHNY and CDR2 is SVGAGI (reference sequence). V lost 2 bases to trimming and J lost 1 base; unmatched junction nucleotides: 6. The DNA of the CDR3 is TGTGCCAGCAGTTACCCAGGGGGCGCGAGGAACACTGAAGCTTTCTTT. Translated: CASSYPGGARNTEAFF.

Many counts were recorded for this clonotype. The genes are TRBV7-2 and TRBJ1-4; D gene uncertain. Germline V gives CDR1 SGHTA, CDR2 FQGNSA. V lost 2 bases and J 2 bases, leaving 24 bases between the germline ends. The CDR3 contains 20 residues. CDR3 in DNA: TGTGCCAGCAGCTTAAAGCCTTTGGGCAGCGCTCGGCCCACTAATGAAAAACTGTTTTTT. Translating it yields CASSLKPLGSARPTNEKLFF.

This clonotype showed up just a few times. This chain's CDR3 is CASSLGQGKNQPQHF. The CDR3 bases are TGTGCCAGCAGTTTAGGACAGGGTAAAAATCAGCCCCAGCATTTT. V is TRBV12-3 or TRBV12-4 and J is TRBJ1-5; 7 positions agree with TRBD1. V lost 1 base and J lost 4; bases outside the gene matches: 4. The CDR3 length is 15 residues.

This chain links TRBV29-1 with TRBJ2-2, with a weak D call TRBD1 (5 bases). In germline, CDR1 is SQVTM, CDR2 ANQGSEA. The CDR3 is 14 residues long. The V and J ends lost 6 bases and 0 bases respectively, with 11 bases between them. Written as DNA, the CDR3 is TGCAGCGTACTGGGGCGATCGAACACCGGGGAGCTGTTTTTT. Protein sequence: CSVLGRSNTGELFF.

The table lists this clonotype with many counts. This chain links TRBV2 with TRBJ2-3; either TRBD1 or TRBD2 may supply D (5 bases each). The CDR3 runs 15 residues. V was shortened by 1 base and J by 8 bases, with 16 bases between the two germline ends. From germline, CDR1 is SNHLY and CDR2 FYNNEI. The CDR3 spells CASSEERAGRGTQYF. The CDR3 DNA is TGTGCCAGCAGTGAAGAGAGGGCAGGGCGAGGTACGCAGTATTTT.

This clonotype came up many times. This chain connects TRBV19 to TRBJ1-5; D is ambiguous. This CDR3 spans 13 amino acids. The ends were cut back, 4 bases at V and 5 bases at J, with 9 bases in the middle. The V gene's germline CDR1 is LNHDA and CDR2 SQIVND (reference sequence). For the CDR3, the DNA is TGTGCCAGTAGTAGTGCGCTCGATCAGCCCCAGCATTTT. Translation: CASSSALDQPQHF.

This clonotype was detected many times. The rearrangement uses TRBV7-9 and TRBJ1-2, with D perhaps TRBD1 (6 bases). Trimming pared 5 bases from V and 6 bases from J, leaving 19 bases between. Germline CDR1 SEHNR, CDR2 FQNEAQ (reference sequence). CDR3 length equals 15 residues. This CDR3 is CASSIPRRGSHGYTF. The CDR3 nucleotides are TGTGCCAGCAGCATCCCTCGCAGGGGCTCTCATGGCTACACCTTC.